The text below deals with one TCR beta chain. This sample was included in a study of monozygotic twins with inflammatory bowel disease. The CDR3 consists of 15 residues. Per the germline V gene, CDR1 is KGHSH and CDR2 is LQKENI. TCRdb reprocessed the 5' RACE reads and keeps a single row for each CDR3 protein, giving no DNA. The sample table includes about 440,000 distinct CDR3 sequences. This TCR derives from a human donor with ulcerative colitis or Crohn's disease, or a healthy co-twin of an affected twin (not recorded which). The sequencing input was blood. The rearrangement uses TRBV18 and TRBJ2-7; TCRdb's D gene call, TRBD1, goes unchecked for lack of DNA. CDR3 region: CASSPPGTDNYEQYF.